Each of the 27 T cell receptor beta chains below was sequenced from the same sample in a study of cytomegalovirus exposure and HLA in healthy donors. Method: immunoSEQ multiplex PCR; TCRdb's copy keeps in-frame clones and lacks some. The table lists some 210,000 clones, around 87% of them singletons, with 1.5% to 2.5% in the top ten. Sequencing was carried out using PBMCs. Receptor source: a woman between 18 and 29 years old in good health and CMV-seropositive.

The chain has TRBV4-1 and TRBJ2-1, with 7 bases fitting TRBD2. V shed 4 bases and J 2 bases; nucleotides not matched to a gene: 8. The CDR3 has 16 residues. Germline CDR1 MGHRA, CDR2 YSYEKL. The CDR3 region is CASSPSSGPTYNEQFF. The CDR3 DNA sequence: TGCGCCAGCAGCCCCTCTAGCGGCCCCACCTACAATGAGCAGTTCTTC.

This chain's CDR3 is CASSLVRVEQYF. The CDR3 DNA is TGTGCCAGCAGCTTAGTGCGAGTCGAGCAGTACTTC. J is TRBJ2-7 and V is TRBV7-8, with D hard to call. V was cut by 1 base and J by 6 bases, with 7 bases left in between. Germline assignment: CDR1 SGHVS and CDR2 FQNEAQ. CDR3 length: 12 residues.

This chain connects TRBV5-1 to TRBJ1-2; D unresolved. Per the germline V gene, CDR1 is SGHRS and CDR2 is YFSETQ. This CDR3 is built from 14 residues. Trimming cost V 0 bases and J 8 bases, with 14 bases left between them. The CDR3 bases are TGCGCCAGCAGCTTGGCCAGCGAGCTTGGGGGCTACACCTTC. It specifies CASSLASELGGYTF.

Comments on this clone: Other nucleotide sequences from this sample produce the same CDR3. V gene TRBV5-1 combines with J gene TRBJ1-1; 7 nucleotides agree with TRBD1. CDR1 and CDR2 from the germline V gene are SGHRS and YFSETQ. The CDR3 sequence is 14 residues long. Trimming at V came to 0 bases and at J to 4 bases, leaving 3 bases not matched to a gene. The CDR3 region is CASSLEGGFTEAFF. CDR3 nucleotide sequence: TGCGCCAGCAGCTTGGAAGGGGGCTTCACTGAAGCTTTCTTT. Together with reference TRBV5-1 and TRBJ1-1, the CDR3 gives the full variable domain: KAGVTQTPRYLIKTRGQQVTLSCSPISGHRSVSWYQQTPGQGLQFLFEYFSETQRNKGNFPGRFSGRQFSNSRSEMNVSTLELGDSALYLCASSLEGGFTEAFFGQGTRLTVV.

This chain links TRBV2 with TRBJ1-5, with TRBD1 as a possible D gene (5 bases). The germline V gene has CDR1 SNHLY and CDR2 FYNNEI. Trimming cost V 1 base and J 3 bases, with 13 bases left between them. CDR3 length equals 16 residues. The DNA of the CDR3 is TGTGCCAGCAGTGAAGGTGGAGGGGCTAACAATCAGCCCCAGCATTTT. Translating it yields CASSEGGGANNQPQHF.

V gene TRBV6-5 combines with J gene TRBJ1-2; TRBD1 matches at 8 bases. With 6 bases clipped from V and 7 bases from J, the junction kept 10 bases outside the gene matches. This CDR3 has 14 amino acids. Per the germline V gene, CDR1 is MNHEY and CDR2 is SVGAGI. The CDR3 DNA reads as TGTGCCAGCAGCCTAGGACAGGGTGGTGGTGGCTACACCTTC. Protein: CASSLGQGGGGYTF.

CDR3 region: CASSLGQGSPGANVLTF. DNA of the CDR3: TGTGCCAGCAGCTTGGGACAGGGGTCCCCTGGGGCCAACGTCCTGACTTTC. The gene calls are TRBV11-3 and TRBJ2-6; the match to TRBD1 covers 10 bases. Germline CDR1 SGHNT, CDR2 YENEEA. The CDR3 covers 17 residues. V gave up 3 bases and J gave up 2 bases; unmatched junction bases: 4. The full variable domain, completed using reference TRBV11-3 and TRBJ2-6, is EAGVVQSPRYKIIEKKQPVAFWCNPISGHNTLYWYLQNLGQGPELLIRYENEEAVDDSQLPKDRFSAERLKGVDSTLKIQPAELGDSAVYLCASSLGQGSPGANVLTFGAGSRLTVL.

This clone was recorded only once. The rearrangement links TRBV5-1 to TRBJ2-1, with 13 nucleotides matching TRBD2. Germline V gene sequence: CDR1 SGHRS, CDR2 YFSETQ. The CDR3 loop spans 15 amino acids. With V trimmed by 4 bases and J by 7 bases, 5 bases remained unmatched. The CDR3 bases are TGCGCCAGCAGCATGGTGGGACTAGCGGGAAATGAGCAGTTCTTC. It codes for CASSMVGLAGNEQFF.

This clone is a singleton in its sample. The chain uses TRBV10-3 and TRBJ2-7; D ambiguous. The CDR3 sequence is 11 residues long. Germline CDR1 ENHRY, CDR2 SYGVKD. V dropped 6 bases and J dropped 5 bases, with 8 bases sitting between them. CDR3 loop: CAIRGRDEQYF. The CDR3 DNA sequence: TGTGCCATCAGGGGTCGGGACGAGCAGTACTTC.

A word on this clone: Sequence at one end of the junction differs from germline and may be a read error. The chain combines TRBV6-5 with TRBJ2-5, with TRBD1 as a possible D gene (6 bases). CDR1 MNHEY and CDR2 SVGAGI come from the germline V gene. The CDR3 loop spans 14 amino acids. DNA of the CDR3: TGTGCCAGCAGGAGAGGGACAACACAAGAAACCCAGTACTTC. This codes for CASRRGTTQETQYF.

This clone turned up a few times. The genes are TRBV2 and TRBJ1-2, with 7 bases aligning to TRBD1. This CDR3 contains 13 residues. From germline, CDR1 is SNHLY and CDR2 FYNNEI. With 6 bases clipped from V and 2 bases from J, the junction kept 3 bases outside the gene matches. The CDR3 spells CASSPQGNYGYTF. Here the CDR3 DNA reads TGTGCCAGCAGCCCACAGGGGAACTATGGCTACACCTTC.

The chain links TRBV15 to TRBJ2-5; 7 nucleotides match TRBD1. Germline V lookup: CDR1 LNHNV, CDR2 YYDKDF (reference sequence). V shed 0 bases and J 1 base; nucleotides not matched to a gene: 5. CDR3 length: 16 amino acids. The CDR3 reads CATSRDREGAQETQYF. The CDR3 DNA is TGTGCCACCAGCAGAGATCGAGAGGGGGCCCAAGAGACCCAGTACTTC. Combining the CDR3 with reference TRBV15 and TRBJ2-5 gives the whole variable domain DAMVIQNPRYQVTQFGKPVTLSCSQTLNHNVMYWYQQKSSQAPKLLFHYYDKDFNNEADTPDNFQSRRPNTSFCFLDIRSPGLGDTAMYLCATSRDREGAQETQYFGPGTRLLVL.

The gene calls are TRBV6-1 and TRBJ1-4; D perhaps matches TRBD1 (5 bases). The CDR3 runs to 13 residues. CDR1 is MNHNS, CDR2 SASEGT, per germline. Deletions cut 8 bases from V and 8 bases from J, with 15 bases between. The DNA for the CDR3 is TGTGCCAGCCGCGGGGCGCCGGGAGAAAAACTGTTTTTT. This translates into CASRGAPGEKLFF.

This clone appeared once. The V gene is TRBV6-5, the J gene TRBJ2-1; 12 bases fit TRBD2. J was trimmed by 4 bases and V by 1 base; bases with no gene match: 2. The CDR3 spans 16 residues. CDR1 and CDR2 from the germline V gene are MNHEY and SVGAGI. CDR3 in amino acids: CASSYLLAGGYNEQFF. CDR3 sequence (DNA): TGTGCCAGCAGTTACTTGCTAGCGGGAGGGTACAATGAGCAGTTCTTC.

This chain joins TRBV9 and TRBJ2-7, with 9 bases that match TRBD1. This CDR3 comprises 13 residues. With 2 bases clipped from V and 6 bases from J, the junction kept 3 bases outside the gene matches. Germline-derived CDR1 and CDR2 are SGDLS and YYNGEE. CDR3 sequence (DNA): TGTGCCAGCAGCGTTGGGACAGGGACCGAGCAGTACTTC. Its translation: CASSVGTGTEQYF.

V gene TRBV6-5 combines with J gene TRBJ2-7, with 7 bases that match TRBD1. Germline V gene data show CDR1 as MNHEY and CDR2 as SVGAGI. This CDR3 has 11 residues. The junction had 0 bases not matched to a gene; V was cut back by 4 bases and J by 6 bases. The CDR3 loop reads CASSSGGEQYF. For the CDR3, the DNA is TGTGCCAGCAGTTCAGGGGGCGAGCAGTACTTC.

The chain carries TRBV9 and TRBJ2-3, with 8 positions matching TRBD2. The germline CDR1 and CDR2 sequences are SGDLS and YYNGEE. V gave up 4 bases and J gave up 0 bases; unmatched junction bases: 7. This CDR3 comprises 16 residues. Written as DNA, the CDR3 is TGTGCCAGCAGCCCTGATTTAGCGGGGAGCACAGATACGCAGTATTTT. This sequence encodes CASSPDLAGSTDTQYF.

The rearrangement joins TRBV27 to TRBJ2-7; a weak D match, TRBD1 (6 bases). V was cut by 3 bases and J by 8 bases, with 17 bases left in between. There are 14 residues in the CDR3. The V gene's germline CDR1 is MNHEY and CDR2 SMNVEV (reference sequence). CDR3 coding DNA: TGTGCCAGCAGTTTTGTGGACAGAGATGGGAAGCAGTACTTC. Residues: CASSFVDRDGKQYF.

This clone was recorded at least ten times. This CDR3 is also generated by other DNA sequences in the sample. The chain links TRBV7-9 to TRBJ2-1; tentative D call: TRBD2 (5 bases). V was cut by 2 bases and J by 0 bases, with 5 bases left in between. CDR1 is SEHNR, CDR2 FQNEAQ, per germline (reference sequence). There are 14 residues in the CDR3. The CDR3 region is CASSLTSSYNEQFF. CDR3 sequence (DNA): TGTGCCAGCAGCTTAACTAGCTCCTACAATGAGCAGTTCTTC.

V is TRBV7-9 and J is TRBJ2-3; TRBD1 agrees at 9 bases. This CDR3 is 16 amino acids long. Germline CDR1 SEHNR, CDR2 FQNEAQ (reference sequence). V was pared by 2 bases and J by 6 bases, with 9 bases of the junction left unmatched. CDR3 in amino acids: CASSLPSGQGVDTQYF. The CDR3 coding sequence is TGTGCCAGCAGCTTACCATCGGGACAGGGCGTCGATACGCAGTATTTT.

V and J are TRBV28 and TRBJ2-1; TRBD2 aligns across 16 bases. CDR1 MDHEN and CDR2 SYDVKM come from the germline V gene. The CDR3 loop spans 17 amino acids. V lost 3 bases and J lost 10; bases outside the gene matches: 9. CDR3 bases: TGTGCCAGCAGTTTTAGTAGGGGACTAGCGGGAGGGGGCGAGCAGTTCTTC. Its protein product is CASSFSRGLAGGGEQFF.

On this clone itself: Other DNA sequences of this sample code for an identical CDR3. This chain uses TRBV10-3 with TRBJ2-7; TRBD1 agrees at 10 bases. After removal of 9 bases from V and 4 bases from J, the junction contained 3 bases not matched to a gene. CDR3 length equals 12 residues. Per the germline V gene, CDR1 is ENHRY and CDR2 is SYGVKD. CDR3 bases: TGTGCCATTTCGGGACAGGGGTACGAGCAGTACTTC. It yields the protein CAISGQGYEQYF.

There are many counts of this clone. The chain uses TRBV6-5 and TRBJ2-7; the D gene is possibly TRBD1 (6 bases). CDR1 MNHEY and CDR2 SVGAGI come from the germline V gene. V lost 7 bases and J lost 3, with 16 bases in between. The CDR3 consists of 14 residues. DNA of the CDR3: TGTGCCAGCAAAGGTATCCACAGGGACTACGAGCAGTACTTC. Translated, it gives CASKGIHRDYEQYF.

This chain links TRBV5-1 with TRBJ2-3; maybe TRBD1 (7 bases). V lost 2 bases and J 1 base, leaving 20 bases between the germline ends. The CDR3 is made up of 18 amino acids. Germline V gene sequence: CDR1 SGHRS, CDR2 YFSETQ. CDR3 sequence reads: CASSFGSSGGGGTDTQYF. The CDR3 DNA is TGCGCCAGCAGCTTCGGGAGTAGCGGAGGGGGCGGCACAGATACGCAGTATTTT.

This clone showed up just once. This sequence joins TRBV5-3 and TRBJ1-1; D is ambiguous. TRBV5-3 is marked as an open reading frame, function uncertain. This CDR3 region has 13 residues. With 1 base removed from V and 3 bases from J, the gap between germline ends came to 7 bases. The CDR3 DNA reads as TGTGCCAGAAGCTTGTCGGTAGACACTGAAGCTTTCTTT. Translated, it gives CARSLSVDTEAFF.

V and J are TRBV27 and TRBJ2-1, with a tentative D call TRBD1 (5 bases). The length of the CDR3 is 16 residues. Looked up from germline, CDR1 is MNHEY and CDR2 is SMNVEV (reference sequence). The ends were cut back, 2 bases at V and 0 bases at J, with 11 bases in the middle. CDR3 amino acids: CASSLRGSSSYNEQFF. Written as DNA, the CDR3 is TGTGCCAGCAGTTTAAGGGGCAGCAGCTCCTACAATGAGCAGTTCTTC.

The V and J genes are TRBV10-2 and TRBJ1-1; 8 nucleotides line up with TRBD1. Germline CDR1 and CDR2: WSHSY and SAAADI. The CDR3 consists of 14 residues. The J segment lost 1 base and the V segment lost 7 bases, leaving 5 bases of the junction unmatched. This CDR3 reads CASTRGQGNTEAFF. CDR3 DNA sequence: TGCGCCAGCACTCGAGGACAGGGGAACACTGAAGCTTTCTTT.